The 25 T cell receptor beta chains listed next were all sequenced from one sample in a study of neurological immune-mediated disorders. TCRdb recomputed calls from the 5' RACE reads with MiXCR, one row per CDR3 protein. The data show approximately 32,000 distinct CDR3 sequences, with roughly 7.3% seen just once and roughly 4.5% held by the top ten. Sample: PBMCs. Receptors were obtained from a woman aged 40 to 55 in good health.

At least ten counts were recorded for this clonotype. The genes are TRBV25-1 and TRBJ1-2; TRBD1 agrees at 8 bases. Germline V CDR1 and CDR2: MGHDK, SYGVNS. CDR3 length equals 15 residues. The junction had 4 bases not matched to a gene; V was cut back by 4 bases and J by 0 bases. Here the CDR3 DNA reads TGTGCCAGCAGTGCGACAGGGGCCACTAACTATGGCTACACCTTC. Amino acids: CASSATGATNYGYTF.

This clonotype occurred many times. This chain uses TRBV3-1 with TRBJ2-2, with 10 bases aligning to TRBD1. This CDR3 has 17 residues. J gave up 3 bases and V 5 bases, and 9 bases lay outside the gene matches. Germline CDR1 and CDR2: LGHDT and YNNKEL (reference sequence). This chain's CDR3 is CASSGRTGGVHTGELFF. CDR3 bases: TGTGCCAGCAGCGGTCGGACAGGGGGAGTCCACACCGGGGAGCTGTTTTTT.

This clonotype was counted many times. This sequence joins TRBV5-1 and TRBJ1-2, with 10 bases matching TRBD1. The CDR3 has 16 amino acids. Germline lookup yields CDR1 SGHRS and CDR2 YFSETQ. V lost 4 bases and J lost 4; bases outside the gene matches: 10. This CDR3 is CASSPDGGQGTYGYTF. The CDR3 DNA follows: TGCGCCAGCAGCCCCGATGGGGGACAGGGGACCTATGGCTACACCTTC.

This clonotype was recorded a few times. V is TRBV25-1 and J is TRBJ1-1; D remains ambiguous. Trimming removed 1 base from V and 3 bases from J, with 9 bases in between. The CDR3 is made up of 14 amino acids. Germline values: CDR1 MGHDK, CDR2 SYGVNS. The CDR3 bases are TGTGCCAGCAGTGAATTCGGCCTCGACACTGAAGCTTTCTTT. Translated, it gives CASSEFGLDTEAFF.

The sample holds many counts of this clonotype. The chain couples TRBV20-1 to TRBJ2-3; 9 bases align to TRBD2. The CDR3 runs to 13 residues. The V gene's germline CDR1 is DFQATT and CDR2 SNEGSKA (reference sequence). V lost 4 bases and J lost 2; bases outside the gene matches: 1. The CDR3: CSAKRGATDTQYF. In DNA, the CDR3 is TGCAGTGCTAAGCGGGGGGCCACAGATACGCAGTATTTT.

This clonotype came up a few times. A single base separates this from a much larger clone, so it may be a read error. CDR3 in DNA: TGTGCCAGCAGGCTTCTTAGCGGGACCCTGGCGGGGACCCAGTACTTC. Encoded protein: CASRLLSGTLAGTQYF. The chain recombines TRBV7-2 with TRBJ2-5; 8 bases map to TRBD2. The CDR3 is made up of 16 amino acids. Germline assignment: CDR1 SGHTA and CDR2 FQGNSA. Trimming at V came to 6 bases and at J to 7 bases, leaving 16 bases not matched to a gene. The whole variable domain, remainder taken from reference TRBV7-2 and TRBJ2-5, is GAGVSQSPSNKVTEKGKDVELRCDPISGHTALYWYRQSLGQGLEFLIYFQGNSAPDKSGLPSDRFSAERTGGSVSTLTIQRTQQEDSAVYLCASRLLSGTLAGTQYFGPGTRLLVL.

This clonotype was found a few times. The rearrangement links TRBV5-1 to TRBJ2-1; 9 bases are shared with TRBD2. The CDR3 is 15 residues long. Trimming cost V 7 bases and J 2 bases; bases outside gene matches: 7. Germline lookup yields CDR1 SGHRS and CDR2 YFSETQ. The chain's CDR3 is CASGLAGEPYNEQFF. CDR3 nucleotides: TGCGCCAGCGGGTTAGCGGGGGAGCCCTACAATGAGCAGTTCTTC.

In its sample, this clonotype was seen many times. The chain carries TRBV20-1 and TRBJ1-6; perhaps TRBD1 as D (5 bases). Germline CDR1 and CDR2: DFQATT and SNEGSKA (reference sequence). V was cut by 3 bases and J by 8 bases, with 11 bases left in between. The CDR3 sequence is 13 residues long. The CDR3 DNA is TGCAGTGCTAGGGACCTAGGGGATTCACCCCTCCACTTT. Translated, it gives CSARDLGDSPLHF.

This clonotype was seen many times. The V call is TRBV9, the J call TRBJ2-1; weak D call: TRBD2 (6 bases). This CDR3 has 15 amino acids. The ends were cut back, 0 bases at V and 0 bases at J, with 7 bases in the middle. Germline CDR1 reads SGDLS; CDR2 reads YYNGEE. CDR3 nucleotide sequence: TGTGCCAGCAGCGTAGGGGGGGACTCCTACAATGAGCAGTTCTTC. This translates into CASSVGGDSYNEQFF.

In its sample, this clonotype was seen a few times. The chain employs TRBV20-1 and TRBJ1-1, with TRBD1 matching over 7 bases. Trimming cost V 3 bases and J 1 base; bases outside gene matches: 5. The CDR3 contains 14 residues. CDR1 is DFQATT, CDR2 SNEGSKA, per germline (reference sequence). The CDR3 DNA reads TGCAGTGCTAGTCCTTACAGGGGGAACACTGAAGCTTTCTTT. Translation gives CSASPYRGNTEAFF.

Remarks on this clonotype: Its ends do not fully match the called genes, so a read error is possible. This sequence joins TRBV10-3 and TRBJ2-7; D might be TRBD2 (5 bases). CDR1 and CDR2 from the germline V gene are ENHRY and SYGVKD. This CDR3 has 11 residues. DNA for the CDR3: TGTACCATCCGAGAGGGTCACGAGCAGTACTTC. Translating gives CTIREGHEQYF.

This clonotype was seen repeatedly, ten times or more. The CDR3 nucleotides are TGTGCCAGCAGCGTACCTAGCGGGGACCAAGAGACCCAGTACTTC. It specifies CASSVPSGDQETQYF. The chain carries TRBV9 and TRBJ2-5; TRBD2 matches 9 bases. The CDR3 is made up of 15 amino acids. Germline V gene sequence: CDR1 SGDLS, CDR2 YYNGEE. Germline trimming cut 1 base from V and 0 bases from J; bases unmatched to any gene: 1.

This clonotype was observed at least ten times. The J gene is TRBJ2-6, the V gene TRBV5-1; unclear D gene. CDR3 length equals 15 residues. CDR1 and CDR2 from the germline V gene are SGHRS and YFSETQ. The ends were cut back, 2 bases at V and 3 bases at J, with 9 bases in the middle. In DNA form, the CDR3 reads TGCGCCAGCAGCTTAGCCCTTGGTGGGGCCAACGTCCTGACTTTC. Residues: CASSLALGGANVLTF. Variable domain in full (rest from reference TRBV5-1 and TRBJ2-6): KAGVTQTPRYLIKTRGQQVTLSCSPISGHRSVSWYQQTPGQGLQFLFEYFSETQRNKGNFPGRFSGRQFSNSRSEMNVSTLELGDSALYLCASSLALGGANVLTFGAGSRLTVL.

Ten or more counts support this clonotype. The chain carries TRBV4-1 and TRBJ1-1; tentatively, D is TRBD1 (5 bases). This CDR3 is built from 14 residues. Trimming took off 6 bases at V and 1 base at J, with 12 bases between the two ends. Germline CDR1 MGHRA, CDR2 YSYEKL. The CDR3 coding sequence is TGCGCCAGCAGGAGGCTAGGGGCGAACACTGAAGCTTTCTTT. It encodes CASRRLGANTEAFF.

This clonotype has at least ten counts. In nucleotides, the CDR3 is TGTGCCAGCAGCTACAGGGGAGAGACCCAGTACTTC. This gives the protein CASSYRGETQYF. J is TRBJ2-5 and V is TRBV12-3 or TRBV12-4; 7 bases map to TRBD1. The CDR3 totals 12 residues. The V segment lost 6 bases and the J segment 4 bases; nucleotides outside the gene matches: 2.

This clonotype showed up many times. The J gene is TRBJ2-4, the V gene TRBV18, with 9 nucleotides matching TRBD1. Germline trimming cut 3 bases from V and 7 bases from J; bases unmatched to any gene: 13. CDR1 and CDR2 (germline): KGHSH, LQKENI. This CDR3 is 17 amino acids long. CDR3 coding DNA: TGTGCCAGCTCACCCATAATGACCGGGACAGGGACCAACATTCAGTACTTC. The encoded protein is CASSPIMTGTGTNIQYF.

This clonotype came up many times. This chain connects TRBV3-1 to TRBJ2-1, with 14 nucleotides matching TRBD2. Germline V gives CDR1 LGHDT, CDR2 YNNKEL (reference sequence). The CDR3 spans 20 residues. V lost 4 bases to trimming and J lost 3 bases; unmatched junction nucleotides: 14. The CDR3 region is CASSPRLAGGPFSGYNEQFF. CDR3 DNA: TGTGCCAGCAGCCCTAGACTAGCGGGGGGGCCGTTCTCAGGCTACAATGAGCAGTTCTTC.

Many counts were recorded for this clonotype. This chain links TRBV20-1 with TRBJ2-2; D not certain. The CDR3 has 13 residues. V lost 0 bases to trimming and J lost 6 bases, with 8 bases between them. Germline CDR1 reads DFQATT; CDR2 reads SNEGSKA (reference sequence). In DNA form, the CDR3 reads TGCAGTGCTAGAGATCTCGGTCCCGGGGAGCTGTTTTTT. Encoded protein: CSARDLGPGELFF.

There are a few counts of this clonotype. CDR3 nucleotides: TGTGCCAGCGGTGGCGGGGAGCTGTTTTTT. It yields the protein CASGGGELFF. This chain connects TRBV6-1 to TRBJ2-2; D remains unclear. CDR1 and CDR2 (germline): MNHNS, SASEGT. V lost 8 bases and J lost 7, with 5 bases in between. The CDR3 is made up of 10 amino acids.

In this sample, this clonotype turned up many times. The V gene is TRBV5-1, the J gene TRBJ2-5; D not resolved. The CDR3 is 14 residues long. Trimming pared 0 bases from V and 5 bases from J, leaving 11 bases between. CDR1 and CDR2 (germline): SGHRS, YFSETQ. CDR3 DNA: TGCGCCAGCAGCTTGGAACCTCAACGGGAGACCCAGTACTTC. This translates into CASSLEPQRETQYF.

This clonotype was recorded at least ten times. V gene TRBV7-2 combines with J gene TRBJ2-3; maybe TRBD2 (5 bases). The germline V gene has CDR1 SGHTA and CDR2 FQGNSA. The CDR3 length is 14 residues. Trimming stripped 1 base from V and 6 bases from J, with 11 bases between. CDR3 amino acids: CASSLEKPGDTQYF. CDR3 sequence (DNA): TGTGCCAGCAGCTTAGAGAAACCGGGGGATACGCAGTATTTT.

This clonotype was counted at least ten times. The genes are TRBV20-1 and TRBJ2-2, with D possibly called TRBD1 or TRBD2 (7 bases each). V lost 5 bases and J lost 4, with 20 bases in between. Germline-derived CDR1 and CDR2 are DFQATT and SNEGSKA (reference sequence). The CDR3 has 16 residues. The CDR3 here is CSAPQGGLALTGELFF. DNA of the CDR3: TGCAGTGCTCCCCAGGGGGGGCTAGCACTCACCGGGGAGCTGTTTTTT.

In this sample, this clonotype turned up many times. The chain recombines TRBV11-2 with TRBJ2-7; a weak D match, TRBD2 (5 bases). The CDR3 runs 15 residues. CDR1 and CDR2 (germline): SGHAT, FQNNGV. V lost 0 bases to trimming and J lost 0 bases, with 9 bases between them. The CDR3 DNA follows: TGTGCCAGCAGCTTAGACCCGGGAACCTCCTACGAGCAGTACGTC. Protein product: CASSLDPGTSYEQYV.

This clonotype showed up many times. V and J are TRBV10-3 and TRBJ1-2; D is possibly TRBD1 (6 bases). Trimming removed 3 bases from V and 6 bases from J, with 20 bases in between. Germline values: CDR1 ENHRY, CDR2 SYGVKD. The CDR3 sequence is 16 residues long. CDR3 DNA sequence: TGTGCCATCAGTGAACTTCGGAGTGGGGGCCCGGATGGCTACACCTTC. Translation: CAISELRSGGPDGYTF.

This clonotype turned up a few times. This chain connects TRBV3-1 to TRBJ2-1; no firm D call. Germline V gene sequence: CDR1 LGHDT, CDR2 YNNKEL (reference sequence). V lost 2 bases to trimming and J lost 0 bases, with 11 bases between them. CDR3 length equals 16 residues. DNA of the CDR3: TGTGCCAGCAGCCAAAAGTTAGGGTTCTCCTACAATGAGCAGTTCTTC. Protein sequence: CASSQKLGFSYNEQFF.